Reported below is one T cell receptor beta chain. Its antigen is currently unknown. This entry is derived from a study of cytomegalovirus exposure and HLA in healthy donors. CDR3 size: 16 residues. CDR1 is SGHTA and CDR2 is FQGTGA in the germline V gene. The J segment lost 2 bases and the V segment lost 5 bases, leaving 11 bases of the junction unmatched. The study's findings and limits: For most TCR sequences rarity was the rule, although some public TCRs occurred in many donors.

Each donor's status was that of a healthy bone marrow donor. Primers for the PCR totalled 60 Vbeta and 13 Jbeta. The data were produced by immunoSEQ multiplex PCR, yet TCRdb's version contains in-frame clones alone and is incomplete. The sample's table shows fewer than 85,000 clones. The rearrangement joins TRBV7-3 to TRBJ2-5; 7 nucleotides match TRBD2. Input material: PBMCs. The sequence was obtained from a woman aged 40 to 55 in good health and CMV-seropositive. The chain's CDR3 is CASSQGGTMYQETQYF. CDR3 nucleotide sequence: TGTGCCAGCAGCCAAGGTGGGACTATGTATCAAGAGACCCAGTACTTC.